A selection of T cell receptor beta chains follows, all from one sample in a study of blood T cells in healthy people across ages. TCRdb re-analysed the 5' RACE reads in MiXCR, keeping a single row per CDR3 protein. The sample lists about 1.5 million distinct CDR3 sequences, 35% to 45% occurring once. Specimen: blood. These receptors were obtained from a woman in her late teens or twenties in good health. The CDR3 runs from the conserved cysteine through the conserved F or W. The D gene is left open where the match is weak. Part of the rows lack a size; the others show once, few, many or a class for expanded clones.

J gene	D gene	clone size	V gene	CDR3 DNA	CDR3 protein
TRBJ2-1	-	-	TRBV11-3	TGTGCCAGCAGCTATGACCACAATGAGCAGTTCTTC	CASSYDHNEQFF
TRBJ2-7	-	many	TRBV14	TGCGCCAGCAGCCAAGTAGGCGACGAGCAGTACTTC	CASSQVGDEQYF
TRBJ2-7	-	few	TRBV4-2	TGTGCCAGCAGCCCTCTGGACAGATACGAGCAGTACTTC	CASSPLDRYEQYF
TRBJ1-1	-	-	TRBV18	TGTGCCAGCTCACCACCGGTCGGGACTCAGAACACTGAAGCTTTCTTT	CASSPPVGTQNTEAFF
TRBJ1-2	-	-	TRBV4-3	TGCGCCAGCAGCCAACTCCAGGGAGGATATGGCTACACCTTC	CASSQLQGGYGYTF
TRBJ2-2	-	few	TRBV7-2	TGTGCCAGCAGCTTAGGGCAGCGAACGAACACCGGGGAGCTGTTTTTT	CASSLGQRTNTGELFF
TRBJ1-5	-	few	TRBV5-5	TGTGCCAGCAGCTTGCTTGGACCGGGCAATCAGCCCCAGCATTTT	CASSLLGPGNQPQHF
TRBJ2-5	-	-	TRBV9	TGTGCCAGCAGCGGCGGGGCCGGACTACCGAAGTACTTC	CASSGGAGLPKYF
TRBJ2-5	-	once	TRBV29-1	TGCAGCGTTGAACACAGGGGTGGTGGGGGGGAGACCCAGTACTTC	CSVEHRGGGGETQYF
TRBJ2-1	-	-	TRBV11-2	TGTGCCAGCAGCTTCACAGGGCGGGAGCAGTTCTTC	CASSFTGREQFF
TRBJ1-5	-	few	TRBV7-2	TGTGCCAGCAGCTCGGGGCAGCAGATATCTAGCAATCAGCCCCAGCATTTT	CASSSGQQISSNQPQHF
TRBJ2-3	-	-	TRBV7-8	TGTGCCAGCAGCTTTCTGCCCAGGGGCTCAGATACGCAGTATTTT	CASSFLPRGSDTQYF
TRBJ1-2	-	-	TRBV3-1	TGTGCCAGCAGCCAAGCCATTGGGCAGCTCTATGGCTACACCTTC	CASSQAIGQLYGYTF
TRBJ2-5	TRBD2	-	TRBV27	TGTGCCAGCAGCCCGAATCTAGCGGGGGAAGCCAATGAGCAGTACTTC	CASSPNLAGEANEQYF
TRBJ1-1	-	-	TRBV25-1	TGTGCCAGCAGTGAGTCGCCGGGACCGCCTCGCATGAACACTGAAGCTTTCTTT	CASSESPGPPRMNTEAFF
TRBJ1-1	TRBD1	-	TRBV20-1	TGCAGTGGACGGAGACAGGGACCTGAAGCTTTCTTT	CSGRRQGPEAFF
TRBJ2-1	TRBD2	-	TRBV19	TGTGCCAGTAGTAAGGGACTAGCGGGAGAGAATGACAATGAGCAGTTCTTC	CASSKGLAGENDNEQFF
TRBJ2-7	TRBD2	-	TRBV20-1	TGCAGTGCTAGAGCGACGGGAGGGTACGAGCAGTACTTC	CSARATGGYEQYF
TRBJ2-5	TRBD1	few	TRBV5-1	TGCGCCAGCAGCTTGGACCGACAGGGGCAGCAGTACTTC	CASSLDRQGQQYF
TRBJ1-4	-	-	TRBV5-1	TGCGCCAGCAGCTTGGAAGGTCGGGGCCTTAATGAAAAACTGTTTTTT	CASSLEGRGLNEKLFF
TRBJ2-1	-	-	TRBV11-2	TGTGCCAGCAGCTTGACCCCGGCAGGCTATGAGCAGTTCTTC	CASSLTPAGYEQFF
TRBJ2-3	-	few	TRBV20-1	TGCAGTGGCGAAATTTACACAGATACGCAGTATTTT	CSGEIYTDTQYF